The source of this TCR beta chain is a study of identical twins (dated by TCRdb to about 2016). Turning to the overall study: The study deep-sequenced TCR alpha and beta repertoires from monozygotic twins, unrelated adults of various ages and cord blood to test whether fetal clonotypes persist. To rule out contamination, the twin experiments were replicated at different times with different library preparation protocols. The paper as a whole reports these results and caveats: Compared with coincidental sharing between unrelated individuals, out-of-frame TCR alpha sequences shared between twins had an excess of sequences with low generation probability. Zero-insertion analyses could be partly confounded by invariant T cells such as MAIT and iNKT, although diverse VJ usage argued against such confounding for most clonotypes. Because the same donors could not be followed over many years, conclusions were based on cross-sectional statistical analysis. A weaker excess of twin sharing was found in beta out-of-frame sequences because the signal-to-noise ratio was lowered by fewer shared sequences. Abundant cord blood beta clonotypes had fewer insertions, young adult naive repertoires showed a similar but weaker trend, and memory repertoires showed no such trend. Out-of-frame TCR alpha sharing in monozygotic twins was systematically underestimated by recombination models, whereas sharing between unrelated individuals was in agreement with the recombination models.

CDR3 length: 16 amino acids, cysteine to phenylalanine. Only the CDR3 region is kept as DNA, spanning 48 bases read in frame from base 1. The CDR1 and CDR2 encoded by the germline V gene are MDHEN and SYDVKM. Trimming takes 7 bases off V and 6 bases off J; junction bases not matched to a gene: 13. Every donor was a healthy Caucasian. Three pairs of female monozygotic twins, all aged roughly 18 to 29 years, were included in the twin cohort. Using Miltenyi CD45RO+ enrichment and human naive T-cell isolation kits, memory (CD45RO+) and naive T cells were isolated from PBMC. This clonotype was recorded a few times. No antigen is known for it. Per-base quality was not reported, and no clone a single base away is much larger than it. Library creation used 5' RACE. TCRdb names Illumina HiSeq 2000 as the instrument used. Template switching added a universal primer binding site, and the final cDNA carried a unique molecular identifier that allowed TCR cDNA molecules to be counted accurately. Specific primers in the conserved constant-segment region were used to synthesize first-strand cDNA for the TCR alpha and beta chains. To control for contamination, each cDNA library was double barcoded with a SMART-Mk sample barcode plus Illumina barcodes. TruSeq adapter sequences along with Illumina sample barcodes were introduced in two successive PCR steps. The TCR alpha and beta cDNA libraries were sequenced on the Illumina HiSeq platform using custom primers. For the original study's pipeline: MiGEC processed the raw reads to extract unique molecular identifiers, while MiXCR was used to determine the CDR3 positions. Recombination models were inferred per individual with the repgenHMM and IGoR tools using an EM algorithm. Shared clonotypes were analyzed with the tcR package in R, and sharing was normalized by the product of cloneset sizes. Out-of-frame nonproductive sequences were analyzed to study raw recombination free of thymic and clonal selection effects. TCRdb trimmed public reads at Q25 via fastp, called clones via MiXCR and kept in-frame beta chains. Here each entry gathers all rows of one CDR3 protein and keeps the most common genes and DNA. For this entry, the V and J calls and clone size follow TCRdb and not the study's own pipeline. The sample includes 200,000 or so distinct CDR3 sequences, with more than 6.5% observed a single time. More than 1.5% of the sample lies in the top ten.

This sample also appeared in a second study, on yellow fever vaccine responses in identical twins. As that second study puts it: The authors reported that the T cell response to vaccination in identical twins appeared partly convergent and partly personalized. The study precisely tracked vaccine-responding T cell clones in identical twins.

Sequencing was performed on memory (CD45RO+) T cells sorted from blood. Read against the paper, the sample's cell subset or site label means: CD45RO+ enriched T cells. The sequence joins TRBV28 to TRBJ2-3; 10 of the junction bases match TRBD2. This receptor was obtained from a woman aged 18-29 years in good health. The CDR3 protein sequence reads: CASITLSGRAGDTQYF. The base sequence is TGTGCCAGCATCACCCTCAGCGGGAGGGCCGGTGATACGCAGTATTTT.